These 30 T cell receptor beta chains were sequenced from one sample in a study of T cell responses to AZD1222 COVID-19 vaccine. Clones were read by immunoSEQ multiplex PCR, and TCRdb kept only the in-frame ones, dropping some. The repertoire consists of about 270,000 clones, with 90% to 95% occurring once and the leading ten covering less than 0.65%. This specimen was peripheral blood, taken 28 days after the second AZD1222 dose. These receptors all come from an adult who received the AZD1222 COVID-19 vaccine.

The rearrangement joins TRBV18 to TRBJ2-7, with D perhaps TRBD1 (5 bases). CDR1 is KGHSH and CDR2 is LQKENI in the germline V gene. The V gene lost 4 bases and the J gene lost 1 base, with 8 bases spanning the gap. This CDR3 is built from 13 residues. The CDR3 DNA reads TGTGCCAGCTCACAAGGGGTTTCCTACGAGCAGTACTTC. This gives the protein CASSQGVSYEQYF.

The table lists this clone with a few counts. V usage is TRBV10-2 and J usage is TRBJ1-2, with unresolved D. CDR3 length equals 14 residues. V gave up 0 bases and J gave up 2 bases, with 7 bases separating them. CDR1 WSHSY and CDR2 SAAADI come from the germline V gene. Here the CDR3 DNA reads TGCGCCAGCAGTGAGTCCCCGGGGAACTATGGCTACACCTTC. Its translation is CASSESPGNYGYTF.

The chain joins TRBV7-2 to TRBJ1-2; no firm D call. CDR1 is SGHTA and CDR2 is FQGNSA in the germline V gene. The V and J ends lost 1 base and 8 bases respectively, with 11 bases between them. CDR3 size: 13 residues. The CDR3 region is CASSLELASGYTF. The CDR3 coding sequence is TGTGCCAGCAGCTTAGAGCTTGCTAGCGGCTACACCTTC.

V gene TRBV2 combines with J gene TRBJ2-2; either TRBD1 or TRBD2 may fit D (6 bases each). From germline, CDR1 is SNHLY and CDR2 FYNNEI. V was pared by 6 bases and J by 5 bases, with 10 bases between. The CDR3 loop spans 13 amino acids. CDR3 coding DNA: TGTGCCAGCAGGAAGGGGGGAACCGGGGAGCTGTTTTTT. Protein product: CASRKGGTGELFF. Full variable domain (missing parts from reference TRBV2 and TRBJ2-2): EPEVTQTPSHQVTQMGQEVILRCVPISNHLYFYWYRQILGQKVEFLVSFYNNEISEKSEIFDDQFSVERPDGSNFTLKIRSTKLEDSAMYFCASRKGGTGELFFGEGSRLTVL.

The rearrangement links TRBV27 to TRBJ1-5; D is ambiguous. Germline V gene data show CDR1 as MNHEY and CDR2 as SMNVEV (reference sequence). The CDR3 consists of 13 residues. The V end lost 5 bases, the J end lost 4 bases, and 9 bases lay between the germline ends. CDR3 in DNA: TGTGCCAGCAGTCCTGCGAGGAATCAGCCCCAGCATTTT. It encodes CASSPARNQPQHF.

In its sample, this clone was seen once. The chain links TRBV2 to TRBJ2-5; 8 bases agree with TRBD1. From germline, CDR1 is SNHLY and CDR2 FYNNEI. CDR3 length: 15 amino acids. J gave up 3 bases and V 9 bases, and 12 bases lay outside the gene matches. The CDR3 nucleotides read TGTGCCAGTAACCGGGACAGGAGTGGTGAAGAGACCCAGTACTTC. Its translation is CASNRDRSGEETQYF.

The count of this clone is one. The V call is TRBV2, the J call TRBJ1-1, with D possibly matching TRBD1 (6 bases). CDR3 length: 14 residues. The V gene's germline CDR1 is SNHLY and CDR2 FYNNEI. Trimming removed 2 bases from V and 5 bases from J, with 12 bases in between. CDR3 nucleotide sequence: TGTGCCAGCAGTGAACAGGGGAGTGGGACTGAAGCTTTCTTT. It encodes CASSEQGSGTEAFF.

This chain joins TRBV2 and TRBJ1-6, with TRBD1 identical over 10 bases. V dropped 6 bases and J dropped 6; count of bases not matched to a gene: 8. Germline CDR1 and CDR2: SNHLY and FYNNEI. The CDR3 runs 16 residues. CDR3 sequence: CASRTDRGLGNSPLHF. The CDR3 nucleotides read TGTGCCAGCAGGACTGACAGGGGGCTGGGTAATTCACCCCTCCACTTT. Looking up the rest from reference TRBV2 and TRBJ1-6 gives the full variable domain: EPEVTQTPSHQVTQMGQEVILRCVPISNHLYFYWYRQILGQKVEFLVSFYNNEISEKSEIFDDQFSVERPDGSNFTLKIRSTKLEDSAMYFCASRTDRGLGNSPLHFGNGTRLTVT.

This rearrangement joins TRBV5-4 to TRBJ1-2, with D perhaps TRBD1 (5 bases). Looked up from germline, CDR1 is SGHNT and CDR2 is YYREEE (reference sequence). This CDR3 comprises 17 residues. V lost 0 bases, J lost 6 bases, and 21 bases lay in between. The CDR3, as DNA: TGTGCCAGCAGCTTGGGGGGCGGGATTTGGCAGGAGGATGGCTACACCTTC. Amino acid sequence: CASSLGGGIWQEDGYTF.

The V gene is TRBV7-3, the J gene TRBJ1-6, with D tentatively TRBD1 (5 bases). The CDR3 covers 14 residues. Per germline, CDR1 SGHTA and CDR2 FQGTGA. With 1 base removed from V and 8 bases from J, the gap between germline ends came to 9 bases. The chain's CDR3 is CASSLRGGDSPLHF. CDR3 DNA sequence: TGTGCCAGCAGCTTAAGGGGGGGAGATTCACCCCTCCACTTT. The variable domain in full, with the rest retrieved from reference TRBV7-3 and TRBJ1-6, is GAGVSQTPSNKVTEKGKYVELRCDPISGHTALYWYRQSLGQGPEFLIYFQGTGAADDSGLPNDRFFAVRPEGSVSTLKIQRTERGDSAVYLCASSLRGGDSPLHFGNGTRLTVT.

The CDR3 loop reads CSVERLRTEVWTGELFF. The CDR3 DNA reads TGCAGCGTTGAACGATTGCGGACAGAAGTATGGACCGGGGAGCTGTTTTTT. V and J are TRBV29-1 and TRBJ2-2; perhaps TRBD1 as D (6 bases). CDR3 length: 17 amino acids. The germline CDR1 and CDR2 sequences are SQVTM and ANQGSEA. The germline V and J ends were trimmed by 2 bases and 5 bases, with 21 bases remaining between them.

The chain has TRBV9 and TRBJ1-3; D remains ambiguous. Germline V gene sequence: CDR1 SGDLS, CDR2 YYNGEE. The V and J ends lost 4 bases and 4 bases respectively, with 12 bases between them. The CDR3 is made up of 14 amino acids. The CDR3 sequence: CASSLGVSGNTIYF. The CDR3 DNA reads as TGTGCCAGCAGCCTCGGGGTATCGGGAAACACCATATATTTT.

This sequence joins TRBV11-2 and TRBJ1-5; D is uncertain. This CDR3 is 16 amino acids long. Trimming took off 2 bases at V and 6 bases at J, with 17 bases between the two ends. Germline assignment: CDR1 SGHAT and CDR2 FQNNGV. The CDR3 region is CASSLNPADYGQPQHF. CDR3 coding DNA: TGTGCCAGCAGCTTAAATCCAGCTGATTACGGTCAGCCCCAGCATTTT. Full variable domain (missing parts from reference TRBV11-2 and TRBJ1-5): EAGVAQSPRYKIIEKRQSVAFWCNPISGHATLYWYQQILGQGPKLLIQFQNNGVVDDSQLPKDRFSAERLKGVDSTLKIQPAKLEDSAVYLCASSLNPADYGQPQHFGDGTRLSIL.

The V and J genes are TRBV5-1 and TRBJ2-2, with 7 bases fitting TRBD2. The CDR3 runs 17 residues. CDR1 SGHRS and CDR2 YFSETQ come from the germline V gene. V was pared by 4 bases and J by 2 bases, with 11 bases of the junction left unmatched. The CDR3 nucleotides are TGCGCCAGCAGCCCCAGGCCCGCGGGGGACAACACCGGGGAGCTGTTTTTT. Protein product: CASSPRPAGDNTGELFF.

This chain links TRBV2 with TRBJ1-3; no firm D call. With 4 bases removed from V and 1 base from J, the gap between germline ends came to 2 bases. CDR3 length: 12 amino acids. From germline, CDR1 is SNHLY and CDR2 FYNNEI. The CDR3 reads CASSGSGNTIYF. CDR3 in DNA: TGTGCCAGCAGTGGGTCTGGAAACACCATATATTTT.

The gene calls are TRBV3-1 (or the pseudogene TRBV3-2) and TRBJ2-7; D possibly corresponds to TRBD2 (5 bases). The CDR3 sequence is 16 residues long. Deletions cut 1 base from V and 0 bases from J, with 13 bases between. Germline V lookup: CDR1 LGHDT, CDR2 YNNKEL (reference sequence). DNA for the CDR3: TGTGCCAGCAGCCAAGCCGGCACTAGGAGCTCCTACGAGCAGTACTTC. It specifies CASSQAGTRSSYEQYF.

This chain joins TRBV4-2 and TRBJ2-1, with D unresolved. The germline V and J ends were trimmed by 2 bases and 4 bases, with 9 bases remaining between them. CDR1 is LGHNA and CDR2 is YNFKEQ in the germline V gene. The CDR3 sequence is 14 residues long. CDR3 sequence (DNA): TGTGCCAGCAGCCAACGGCTACTATACAATGAGCAGTTCTTC. Translated: CASSQRLLYNEQFF.

The count of this clone is one. The gene calls are TRBV2 and TRBJ2-2; 11 bases align to TRBD1. V lost 5 bases, J lost 7 bases, and 6 bases stayed unmatched. The CDR3 is 15 residues long. CDR1 SNHLY and CDR2 FYNNEI come from the germline V gene. The CDR3 sequence is CASSRTGGMGGELFF. CDR3 nucleotides: TGTGCCAGCAGTAGGACAGGGGGCATGGGCGGGGAGCTGTTTTTT.

This chain connects TRBV6-5 to TRBJ1-2; possible D gene TRBD1, 6 bases. Germline-derived CDR1 and CDR2 are MNHEY and SVGAGI. The CDR3 runs to 16 residues. V lost 2 bases, J lost 0 bases, and 13 bases lay in between. For the CDR3, the DNA is TGTGCCAGCAGTTACCTCCCGACAGGACCTAACTATGGCTACACCTTC. This translates into CASSYLPTGPNYGYTF.

The gene calls are TRBV5-1 and TRBJ2-1; a possible D gene is TRBD2 (5 bases). This CDR3 has 13 amino acids. Germline lookup yields CDR1 SGHRS and CDR2 YFSETQ. Trimming left V 0 bases short and J 12 bases short, with 13 bases between. The CDR3 is CASSLERGRGQFF. CDR3 DNA: TGCGCCAGCAGCTTGGAACGGGGAAGAGGGCAGTTCTTC.

This clone was seen only once. The rearrangement links TRBV18 to TRBJ1-3, with 9 bases that match TRBD1. Per the germline V gene, CDR1 is KGHSH and CDR2 is LQKENI. V was pared by 3 bases and J by 4 bases, with 1 base of the junction left unmatched. The CDR3 is made up of 14 amino acids. This CDR3 is CASSPGQGGNTIYF. The CDR3 DNA is TGTGCCAGCTCACCCGGACAGGGGGGAAACACCATATATTTT.

The rearrangement uses TRBV10-3 and TRBJ2-3, with D unresolved. Germline values: CDR1 ENHRY, CDR2 SYGVKD. The CDR3 contains 18 residues. Between the trimmed V and J ends, which lost 0 bases and 2 bases, there was a span of 18 bases. The CDR3 spells CAISESASLAPPTDTQYF. CDR3 bases: TGTGCCATCAGTGAGTCGGCGAGCCTGGCCCCCCCCACAGATACGCAGTATTTT.

CDR3 nucleotide sequence: TGTGCCAGCAGCGTAGTCCCGACAGGGCTGGATTCACCCCTCCACTTT. Translating gives CASSVVPTGLDSPLHF. The gene calls are TRBV9 and TRBJ1-6; 7 bases map to TRBD1. Germline V gives CDR1 SGDLS, CDR2 YYNGEE. With 0 bases clipped from V and 8 bases from J, the junction kept 8 bases outside the gene matches. The CDR3 is 16 amino acids. Using reference TRBV9 and TRBJ1-6 for the parts outside the CDR3, the full variable domain is DSGVTQTPKHLITATGQRVTLRCSPRSGDLSVYWYQQSLDQGLQFLIQYYNGEERAKGNILERFSAQQFPDLHSELNLSSLELGDSALYFCASSVVPTGLDSPLHFGNGTRLTVT.

The chain combines TRBV6-5 with TRBJ2-2; TRBD1 agrees at 8 bases. This CDR3 is built from 15 residues. CDR1 and CDR2 (germline): MNHEY, SVGAGI. V shed 4 bases and J 6 bases; nucleotides not matched to a gene: 7. Written as DNA, the CDR3 is TGTGCCAGCAGTTCGCGGACAGGGCTGGCCGGGGAGCTGTTTTTT. The encoded protein is CASSSRTGLAGELFF.

V usage is TRBV19 and J usage is TRBJ2-3, with TRBD2 matching 9 bases. Per the germline V gene, CDR1 is LNHDA and CDR2 is SQIVND (reference sequence). The CDR3 length is 17 residues. V gave up 4 bases and J gave up 0 bases; unmatched junction bases: 8. CDR3 nucleotide sequence: TGTGCCAGTAGTACTGGCAGGACTAGCGCTAGCACAGATACGCAGTATTTT. The encoded protein is CASSTGRTSASTDTQYF.

This chain uses TRBV18 with TRBJ1-5, with D perhaps TRBD1 (5 bases). This CDR3 spans 15 amino acids. Germline values: CDR1 KGHSH, CDR2 LQKENI. The germline V and J ends were trimmed by 5 bases and 2 bases, with 13 bases remaining between them. The CDR3 here is CASSGAGGGNQPQHF. Written as DNA, the CDR3 is TGTGCCAGCTCAGGGGCCGGGGGTGGCAATCAGCCCCAGCATTTT.

J is TRBJ2-2 and V is TRBV18, with TRBD1 matching 7 bases. The germline V gene encodes CDR1 KGHSH and CDR2 LQKENI. CDR3 length: 15 amino acids. V trimming: 3 bases; J trimming: 3 bases; junction bases outside the gene matches: 4. This chain's CDR3 is CASSPNQGDTGELFF. The CDR3 DNA reads as TGTGCCAGCTCACCCAACCAGGGGGACACCGGGGAGCTGTTTTTT.

J is TRBJ2-7 and V is TRBV4-2; D possibly corresponds to TRBD2 (7 bases). V was shortened by 0 bases and J by 2 bases, with 14 bases between the two germline ends. Germline V gene lookup returns CDR1 LGHNA and CDR2 YNFKEQ. The CDR3 sequence is 16 residues long. CDR3 sequence reads: CASSQDRGAGTYEQYF. CDR3 nucleotide sequence: TGTGCCAGCAGCCAAGATCGGGGGGCAGGGACCTACGAGCAGTACTTC.

The chain joins TRBV7-2 to TRBJ2-3, with TRBD2 identical over 7 bases. V was clipped by 5 bases and J by 0 bases; unmatched bases: 8. Germline values: CDR1 SGHTA, CDR2 FQGNSA. The CDR3 loop spans 16 amino acids. CDR3 sequence reads: CASSPPGLPSTDTQYF. CDR3 sequence (DNA): TGTGCCAGCAGCCCTCCGGGACTACCAAGCACAGATACGCAGTATTTT.

The genes are TRBV12-3 or TRBV12-4 and TRBJ2-7; no firm D call. Trimming took 10 bases from V and 0 from J, leaving 13 bases between them. CDR3 size: 13 residues. The CDR3 DNA follows: TGTGCCACCTCAGCCAGGAGCTCCTACGAGCAGTACTTC. Amino acid sequence: CATSARSSYEQYF.